The clone carrying this T cell receptor (beta chain) was picked up a small number of times. Its specificity is not known. V was trimmed by 4 bases and J by 2 bases, leaving 13 bases between them. The CDR3 contains 15 residues. In germline, CDR1 is SGHRS, CDR2 YFSETQ. A J-beta primer mix and a sample-barcoded 5' primer were used in a second PCR of roughly 6 to 12 cycles. Every sample returned 2.5 million or more CDR3-containing paired-end reads. MiXCR, applied by TCRdb to the 5' RACE reads, yields one record per CDR3 protein. The table lists over 600,000 distinct CDR3 sequences, about 43% of them singletons, with about 30% in the top ten. The data derive from a study of blood T cells in healthy people across ages. Regarding the study as a whole: A roughly linear fall in TCR beta diversity per million T cells was seen with increasing age.

The receptor was isolated from an older man in good health. This chain connects TRBV5-1 to TRBJ2-1, with a tentative D call TRBD2 (5 bases). The sample comprised blood. This chain's CDR3 is CASSLEAKPYNEQFF. CDR3 bases: TGCGCCAGCAGCCTGGAGGCTAAGCCCTACAATGAGCAGTTCTTC. The entire variable domain, with the rest obtained from reference TRBV5-1 and TRBJ2-1, is as follows: KAGVTQTPRYLIKTRGQQVTLSCSPISGHRSVSWYQQTPGQGLQFLFEYFSETQRNKGNFPGRFSGRQFSNSRSEMNVSTLELGDSALYLCASSLEAKPYNEQFFGPGTRLTVL.